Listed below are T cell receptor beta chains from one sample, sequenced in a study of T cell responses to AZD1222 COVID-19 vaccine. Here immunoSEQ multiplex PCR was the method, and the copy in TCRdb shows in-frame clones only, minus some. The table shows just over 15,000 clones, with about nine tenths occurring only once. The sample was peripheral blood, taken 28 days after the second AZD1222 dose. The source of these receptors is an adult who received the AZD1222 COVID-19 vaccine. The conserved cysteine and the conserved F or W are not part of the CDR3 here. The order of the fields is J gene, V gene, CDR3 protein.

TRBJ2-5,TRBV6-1,ASSGAIRVGSETQY
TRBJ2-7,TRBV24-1,ATSDPLGYEQY
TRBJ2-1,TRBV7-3,ASSLASSGGAREQF
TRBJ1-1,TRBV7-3,ASSRDPGAEAF
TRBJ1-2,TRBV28,ASSLSDGRVNYGYT
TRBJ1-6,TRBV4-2,ASSQELVGPGDYNSPLH
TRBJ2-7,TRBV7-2,ASSLDGGGAEQY
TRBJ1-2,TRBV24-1,ATSDPGQVYGYT
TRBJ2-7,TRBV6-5,ASSSPRGVSSYEQY
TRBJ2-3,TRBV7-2,ASSKLAGAITDTQY
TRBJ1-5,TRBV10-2,ASSESGGQPQH
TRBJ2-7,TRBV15,ATSRELGPYEQY
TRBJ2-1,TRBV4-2,ASSGPGWDYNEQF
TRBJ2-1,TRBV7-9,ASSFYRQGPPFYNEQF
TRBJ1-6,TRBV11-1,ASSLGRDSPLH
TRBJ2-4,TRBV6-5,ASSWGGAKNIQY
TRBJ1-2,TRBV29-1,SVEDRDRGRDYT
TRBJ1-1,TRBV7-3,ASSLLGGALDTEAF
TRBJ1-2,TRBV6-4,ASRADGGRGYT
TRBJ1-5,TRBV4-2,ASSPSGGTVNQPQH
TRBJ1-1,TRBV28,ASSPPQGGGTEAF
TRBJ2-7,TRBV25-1,ASSEYNEQY
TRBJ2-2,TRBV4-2,ASSQEEGSAGELF
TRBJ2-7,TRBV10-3,ATGQGSTYEQY
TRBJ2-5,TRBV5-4,ASSAPRRGGQETQY
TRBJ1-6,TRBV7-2,ASSPGWETSPLH
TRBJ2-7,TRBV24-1,ATGEAGGEQY
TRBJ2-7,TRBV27,ASSPSLAGGHEQY
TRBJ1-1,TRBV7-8,ASSLDRNTEAF
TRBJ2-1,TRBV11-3,ASSLGGGQGRNEQF
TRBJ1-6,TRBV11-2,ASSLTRERSPLH
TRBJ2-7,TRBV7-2,ASSLEGAGGLEQY
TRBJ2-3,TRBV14,ASSQLDTQY
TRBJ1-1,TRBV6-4,ASSDFDRDAF
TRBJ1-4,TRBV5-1,ASSLSGGTNEKLF
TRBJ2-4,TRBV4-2,ASSQEPSGGADIQY
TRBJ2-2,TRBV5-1,ASSRGQGNTGELF
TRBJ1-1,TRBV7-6,ASSSSRPGIGNTEAF
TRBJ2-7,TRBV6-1,ASSDRTGGRYEQY
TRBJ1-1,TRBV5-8,ASRPTGVGEAF
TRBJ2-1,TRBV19,ASSSRTGSVDNEQF
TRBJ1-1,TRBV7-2,ASSSRGGTEAF